This T cell receptor (beta chain) was recorded in a study of T-cell memory formation after mild COVID-19. Study in general: Across donors, TCR clusters were largely donor specific.

Germline CDR1 is GTSNPN and CDR2 is SVGIG (reference sequence). After removal of 1 base from V and 8 bases from J, the junction contained 6 bases not matched to a gene. This CDR3 is built from 16 residues. TCRdb reprocessed the 5' RACE reads via MiXCR and lists one record per CDR3 protein. The table has 110,000 to 150,000 distinct CDR3 sequences, 25% seen once. The chain couples TRBV30 to TRBJ2-1, with 15 bases that match TRBD2. The receptor's source is an adult woman who had mild COVID-19 (a few samples of this study predate the infection). Cell type and time point are not known. The material sequenced was PBMCs or a T cell subset sorted from them (not recorded which). Here the CDR3 reads CAWSDGLAGGPHEQFF. In nucleotides, the CDR3 is TGTGCCTGGAGTGATGGACTAGCGGGGGGGCCACATGAGCAGTTCTTC.